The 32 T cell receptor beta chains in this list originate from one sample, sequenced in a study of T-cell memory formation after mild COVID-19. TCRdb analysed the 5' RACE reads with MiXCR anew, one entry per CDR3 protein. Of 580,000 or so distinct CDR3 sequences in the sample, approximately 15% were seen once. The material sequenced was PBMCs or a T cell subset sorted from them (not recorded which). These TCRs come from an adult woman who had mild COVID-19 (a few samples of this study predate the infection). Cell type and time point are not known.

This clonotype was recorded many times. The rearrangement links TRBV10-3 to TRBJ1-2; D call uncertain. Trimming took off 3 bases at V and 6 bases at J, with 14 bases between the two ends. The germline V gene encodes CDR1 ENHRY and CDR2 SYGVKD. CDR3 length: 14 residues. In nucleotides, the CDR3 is TGTGCCATCAGTGATTTGAGGGTGGTGGATGGCTACACCTTC. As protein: CAISDLRVVDGYTF.

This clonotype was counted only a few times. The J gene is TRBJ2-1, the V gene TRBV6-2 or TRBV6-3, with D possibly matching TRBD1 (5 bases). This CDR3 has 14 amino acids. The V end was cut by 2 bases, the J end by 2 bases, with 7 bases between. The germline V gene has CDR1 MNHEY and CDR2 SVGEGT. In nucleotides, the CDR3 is TGTGCCAGCAGTTACCAGGGTACCTACAATGAGCAGTTCTTC. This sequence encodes CASSYQGTYNEQFF.

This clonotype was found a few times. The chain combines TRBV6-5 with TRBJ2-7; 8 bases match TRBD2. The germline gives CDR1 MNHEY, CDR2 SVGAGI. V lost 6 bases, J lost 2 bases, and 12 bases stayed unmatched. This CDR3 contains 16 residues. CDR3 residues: CASSDRTSAGAYEQYF. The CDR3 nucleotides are TGTGCCAGCAGCGATAGAACCTCAGCGGGGGCCTACGAGCAGTACTTC.

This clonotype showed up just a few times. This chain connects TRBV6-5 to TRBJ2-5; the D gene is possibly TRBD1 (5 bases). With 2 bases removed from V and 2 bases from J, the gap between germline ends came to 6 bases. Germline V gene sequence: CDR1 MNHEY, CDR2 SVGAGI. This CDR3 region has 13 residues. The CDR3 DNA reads TGTGCCAGCAGTTACCCAGGGCAAGAGACCCAGTACTTC. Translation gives CASSYPGQETQYF.

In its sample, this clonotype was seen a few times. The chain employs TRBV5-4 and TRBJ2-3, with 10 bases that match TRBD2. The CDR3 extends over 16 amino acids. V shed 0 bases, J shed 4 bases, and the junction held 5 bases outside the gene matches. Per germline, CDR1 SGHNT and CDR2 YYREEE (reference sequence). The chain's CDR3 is CASSLAGSGGADTQYF. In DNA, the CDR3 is TGTGCCAGCAGCTTGGCTGGAAGCGGGGGGGCAGATACGCAGTATTTT.

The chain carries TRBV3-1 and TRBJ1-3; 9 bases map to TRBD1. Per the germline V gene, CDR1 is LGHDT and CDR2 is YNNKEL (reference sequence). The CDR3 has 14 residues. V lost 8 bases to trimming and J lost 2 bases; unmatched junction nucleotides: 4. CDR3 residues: CASGRTGAGNTIYF. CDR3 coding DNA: TGTGCCAGCGGACGGACAGGGGCTGGAAACACCATATATTTT.

In DNA, the CDR3 is TGCAGTGCTAGAGCACTAGTCAACACAGATACGCAGTATTTT. Its protein product is CSARALVNTDTQYF. The chain employs TRBV20-1 and TRBJ2-3, with D possibly being TRBD2 (5 bases). Trimming removed 1 base from V and 2 bases from J, with 10 bases in between. Per the germline V gene, CDR1 is DFQATT and CDR2 is SNEGSKA (reference sequence). This CDR3 contains 14 residues.

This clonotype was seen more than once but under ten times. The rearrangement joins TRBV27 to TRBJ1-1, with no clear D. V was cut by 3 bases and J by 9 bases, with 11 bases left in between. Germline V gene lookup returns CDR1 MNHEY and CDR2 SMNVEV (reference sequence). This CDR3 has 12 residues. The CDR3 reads CASSFPKSQAFF. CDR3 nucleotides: TGTGCCAGCAGTTTCCCCAAATCTCAAGCTTTCTTT.

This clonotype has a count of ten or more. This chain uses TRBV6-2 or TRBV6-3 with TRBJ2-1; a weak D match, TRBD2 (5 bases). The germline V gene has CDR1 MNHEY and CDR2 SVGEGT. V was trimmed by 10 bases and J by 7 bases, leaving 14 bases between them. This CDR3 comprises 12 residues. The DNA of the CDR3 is TGTGCCACCGCAATCCGGGGAAATGAGCAGTTCTTC. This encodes CATAIRGNEQFF.

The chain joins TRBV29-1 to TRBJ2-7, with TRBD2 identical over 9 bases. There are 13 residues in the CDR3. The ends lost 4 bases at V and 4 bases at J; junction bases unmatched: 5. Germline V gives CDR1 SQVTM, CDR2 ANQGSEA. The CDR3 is CSVVGLAGYEQYF. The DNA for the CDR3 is TGCAGCGTTGTAGGGCTAGCGGGGTACGAGCAGTACTTC.

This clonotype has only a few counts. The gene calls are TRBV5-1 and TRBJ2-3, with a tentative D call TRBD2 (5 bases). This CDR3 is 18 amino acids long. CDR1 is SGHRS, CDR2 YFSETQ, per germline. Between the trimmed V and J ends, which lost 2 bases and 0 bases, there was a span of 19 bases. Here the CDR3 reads CASSFATAGLSSTDTQYF. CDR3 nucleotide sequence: TGCGCCAGCAGCTTCGCGACGGCTGGACTGTCTAGCACAGATACGCAGTATTTT.

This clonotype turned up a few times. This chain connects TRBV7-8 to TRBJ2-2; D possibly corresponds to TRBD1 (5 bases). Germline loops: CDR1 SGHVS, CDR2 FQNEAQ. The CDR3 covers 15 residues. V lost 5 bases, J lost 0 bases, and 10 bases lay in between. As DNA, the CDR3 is TGTGCCAGCAGCCCATGGGGCTCGAACACCGGGGAGCTGTTTTTT. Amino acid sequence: CASSPWGSNTGELFF.

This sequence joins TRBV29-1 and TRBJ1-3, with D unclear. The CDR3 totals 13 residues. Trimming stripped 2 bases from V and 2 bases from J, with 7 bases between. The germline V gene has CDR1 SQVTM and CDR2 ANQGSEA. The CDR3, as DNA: TGCAGCGTTGAACGGACGCCTGGAAACACCATATATTTT. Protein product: CSVERTPGNTIYF.

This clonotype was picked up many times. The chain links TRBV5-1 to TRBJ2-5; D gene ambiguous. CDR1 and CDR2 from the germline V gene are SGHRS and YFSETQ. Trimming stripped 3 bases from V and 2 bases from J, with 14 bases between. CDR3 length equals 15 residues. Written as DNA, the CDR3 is TGCGCCAGCAGCTCTGGTTTAACTAATCAAGAGACCCAGTACTTC. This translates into CASSSGLTNQETQYF. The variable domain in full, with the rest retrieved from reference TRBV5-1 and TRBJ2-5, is KAGVTQTPRYLIKTRGQQVTLSCSPISGHRSVSWYQQTPGQGLQFLFEYFSETQRNKGNFPGRFSGRQFSNSRSEMNVSTLELGDSALYLCASSSGLTNQETQYFGPGTRLLVL.

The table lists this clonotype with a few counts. CDR3 bases: TGTGCCAGCAGCGTTGGTGGACAGGGAGGCTACACCTTC. Its protein is CASSVGGQGGYTF. This chain links TRBV9 with TRBJ1-2; 8 nucleotides line up with TRBD1. CDR3 length equals 13 residues. J was trimmed by 8 bases and V by 2 bases; bases with no gene match: 5. Germline V CDR1 and CDR2: SGDLS, YYNGEE.

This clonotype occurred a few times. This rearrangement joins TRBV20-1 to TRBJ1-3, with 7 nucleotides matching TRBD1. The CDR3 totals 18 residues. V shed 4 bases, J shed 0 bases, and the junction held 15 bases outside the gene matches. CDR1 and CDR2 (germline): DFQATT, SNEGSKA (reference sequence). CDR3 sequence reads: CSATDASGGFSSGNTIYF. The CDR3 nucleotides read TGCAGTGCTACGGACGCATCAGGGGGGTTCTCCTCTGGAAACACCATATATTTT.

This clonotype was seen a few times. The CDR3 nucleotides read TGCAGCGGCGCAAAAGGGACAGCCCCCACAGATACGCAGTATTTT. It translates to CSGAKGTAPTDTQYF. The chain carries TRBV29-1 and TRBJ2-3; 7 bases fit TRBD1. Germline CDR1 reads SQVTM; CDR2 reads ANQGSEA. Trimming cost V 7 bases and J 2 bases; bases outside gene matches: 12. This CDR3 comprises 15 residues.

The CDR3 DNA follows: TGCGCCAGCAGCTCAAACAGGCTCCCCGGCGGCGAGCAGTACTTC. The encoded protein is CASSSNRLPGGEQYF. The V call is TRBV5-1, the J call TRBJ2-7, with D possibly matching TRBD1 (5 bases). V was pared by 3 bases and J by 6 bases, with 19 bases between. Germline V gene sequence: CDR1 SGHRS, CDR2 YFSETQ. The CDR3 has 15 amino acids. The whole variable domain, remainder taken from reference TRBV5-1 and TRBJ2-7, is KAGVTQTPRYLIKTRGQQVTLSCSPISGHRSVSWYQQTPGQGLQFLFEYFSETQRNKGNFPGRFSGRQFSNSRSEMNVSTLELGDSALYLCASSSNRLPGGEQYFGPGTRLTVT.

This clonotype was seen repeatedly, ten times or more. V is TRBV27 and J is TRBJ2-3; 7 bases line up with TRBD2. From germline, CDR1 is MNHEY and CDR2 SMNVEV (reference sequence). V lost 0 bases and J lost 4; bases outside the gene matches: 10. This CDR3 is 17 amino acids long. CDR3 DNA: TGTGCCAGCAGTTTATCGCTTCCCAGGGAGGGCGCAGATACGCAGTATTTT. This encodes CASSLSLPREGADTQYF.

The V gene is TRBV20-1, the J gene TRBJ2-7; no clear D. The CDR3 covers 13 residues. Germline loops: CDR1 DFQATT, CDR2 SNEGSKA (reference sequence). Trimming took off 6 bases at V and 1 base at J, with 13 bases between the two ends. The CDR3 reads CSAPNLGSYEQYF. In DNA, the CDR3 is TGCAGTGCCCCGAATCTAGGGTCCTACGAGCAGTACTTC.

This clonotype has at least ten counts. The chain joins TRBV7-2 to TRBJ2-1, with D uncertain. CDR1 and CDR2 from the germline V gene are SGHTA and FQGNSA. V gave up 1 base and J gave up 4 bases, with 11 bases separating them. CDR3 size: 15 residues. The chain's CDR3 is CASSLELAAYNEQFF. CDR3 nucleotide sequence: TGTGCCAGCAGCTTAGAATTGGCGGCGTACAATGAGCAGTTCTTC.

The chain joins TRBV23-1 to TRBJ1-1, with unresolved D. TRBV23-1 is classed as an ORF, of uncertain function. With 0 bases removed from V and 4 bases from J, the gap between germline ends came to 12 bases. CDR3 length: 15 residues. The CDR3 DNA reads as TGCGCCAGCAGTCAATCGTTTGAGAGGGTCACTGAAGCTTTCTTT. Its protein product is CASSQSFERVTEAFF.

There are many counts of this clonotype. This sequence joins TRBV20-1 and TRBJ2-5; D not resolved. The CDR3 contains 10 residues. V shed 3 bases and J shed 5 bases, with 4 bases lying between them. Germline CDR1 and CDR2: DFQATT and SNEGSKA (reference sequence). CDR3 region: CSARGETQYF. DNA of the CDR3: TGCAGTGCTAGGGGGGAGACCCAGTACTTC.

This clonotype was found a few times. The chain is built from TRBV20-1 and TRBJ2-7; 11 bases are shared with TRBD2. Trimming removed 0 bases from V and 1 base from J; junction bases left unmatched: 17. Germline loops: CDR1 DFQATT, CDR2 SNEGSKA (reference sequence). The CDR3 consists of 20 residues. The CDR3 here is CSARDPFSGTSGPISYEQYF. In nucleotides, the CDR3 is TGCAGTGCTAGAGATCCGTTTTCCGGGACTAGCGGTCCGATTTCCTACGAGCAGTACTTC.

Here the CDR3 DNA reads TGTGCCAGCAGCTTAGCTACAGACAACAATGAGCAGTTCTTC. Amino acids: CASSLATDNNEQFF. The rearrangement uses TRBV7-9 and TRBJ2-1; D call uncertain. Germline V gene lookup returns CDR1 SEHNR and CDR2 FQNEAQ (reference sequence). V lost 0 bases to trimming and J lost 5 bases, with 8 bases between them. The CDR3 extends over 14 amino acids.

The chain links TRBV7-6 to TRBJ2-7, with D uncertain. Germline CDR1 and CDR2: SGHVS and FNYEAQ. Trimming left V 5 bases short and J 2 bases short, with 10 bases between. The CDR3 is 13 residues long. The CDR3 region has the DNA TGTGCCAGCAGCGCTGGGAAAACCTACGAGCAGTACTTC. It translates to CASSAGKTYEQYF.

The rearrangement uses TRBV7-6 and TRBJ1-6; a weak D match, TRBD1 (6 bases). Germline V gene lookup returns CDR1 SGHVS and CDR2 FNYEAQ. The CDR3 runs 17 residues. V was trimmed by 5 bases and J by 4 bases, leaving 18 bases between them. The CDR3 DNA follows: TGTGCCAGCAGCCCCGCCTGGGGGCAGGGATATAATTCACCCCTCCACTTT. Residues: CASSPAWGQGYNSPLHF.

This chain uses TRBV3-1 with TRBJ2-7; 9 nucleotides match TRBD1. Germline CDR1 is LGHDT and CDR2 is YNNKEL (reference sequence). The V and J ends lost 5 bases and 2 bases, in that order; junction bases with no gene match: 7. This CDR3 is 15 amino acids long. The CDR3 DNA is TGTGCCAGCAGCGGACGGGACAGGGAAACCTACGAGCAGTACTTC. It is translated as CASSGRDRETYEQYF.

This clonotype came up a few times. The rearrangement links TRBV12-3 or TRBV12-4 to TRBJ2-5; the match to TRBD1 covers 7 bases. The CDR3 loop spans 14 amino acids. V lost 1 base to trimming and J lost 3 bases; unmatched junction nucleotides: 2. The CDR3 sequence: CASSLGQGEETQYF. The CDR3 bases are TGTGCCAGCAGTTTAGGGCAGGGGGAAGAGACCCAGTACTTC.

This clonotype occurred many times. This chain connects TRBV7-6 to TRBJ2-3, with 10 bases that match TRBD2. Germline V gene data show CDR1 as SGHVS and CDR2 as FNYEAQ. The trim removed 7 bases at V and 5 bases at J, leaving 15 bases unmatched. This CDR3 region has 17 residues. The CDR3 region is CASTQGWKRGGRDTQYF. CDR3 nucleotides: TGTGCCAGCACCCAGGGGTGGAAGCGGGGGGGCCGAGATACGCAGTATTTT.

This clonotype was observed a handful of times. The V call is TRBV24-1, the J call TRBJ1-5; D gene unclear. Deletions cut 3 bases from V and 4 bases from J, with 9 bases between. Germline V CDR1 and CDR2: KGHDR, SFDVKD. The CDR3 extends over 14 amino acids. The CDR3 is CATSDSSGNQPQHF. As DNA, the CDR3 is TGTGCCACCAGTGATAGCAGCGGAAATCAGCCCCAGCATTTT.

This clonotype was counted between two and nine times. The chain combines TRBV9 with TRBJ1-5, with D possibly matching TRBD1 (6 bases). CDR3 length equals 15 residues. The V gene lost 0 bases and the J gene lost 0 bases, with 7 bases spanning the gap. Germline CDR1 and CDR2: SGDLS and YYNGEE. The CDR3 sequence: CASSVGQDSNQPQHF. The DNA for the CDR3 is TGTGCCAGCAGCGTAGGACAGGATAGCAATCAGCCCCAGCATTTT.